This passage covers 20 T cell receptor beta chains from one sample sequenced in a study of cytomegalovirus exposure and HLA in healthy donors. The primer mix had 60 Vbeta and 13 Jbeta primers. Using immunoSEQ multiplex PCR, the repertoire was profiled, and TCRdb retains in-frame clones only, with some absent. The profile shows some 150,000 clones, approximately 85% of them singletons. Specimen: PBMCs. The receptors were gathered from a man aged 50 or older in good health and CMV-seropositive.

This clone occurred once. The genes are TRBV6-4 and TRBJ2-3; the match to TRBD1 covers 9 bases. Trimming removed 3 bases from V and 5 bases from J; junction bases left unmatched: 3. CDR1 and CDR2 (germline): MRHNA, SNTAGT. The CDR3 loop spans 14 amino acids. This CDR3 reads CASSEQGAKDTQYF. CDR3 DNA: TGTGCCAGCAGTGAACAGGGGGCTAAAGATACGCAGTATTTT.

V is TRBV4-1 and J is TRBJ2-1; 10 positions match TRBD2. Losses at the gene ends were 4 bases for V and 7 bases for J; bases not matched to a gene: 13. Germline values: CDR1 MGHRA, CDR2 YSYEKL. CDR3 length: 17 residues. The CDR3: CASSRIALAGEANEQFF. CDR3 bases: TGCGCCAGCAGCCGCATCGCCCTAGCGGGAGAGGCGAATGAGCAGTTCTTC.

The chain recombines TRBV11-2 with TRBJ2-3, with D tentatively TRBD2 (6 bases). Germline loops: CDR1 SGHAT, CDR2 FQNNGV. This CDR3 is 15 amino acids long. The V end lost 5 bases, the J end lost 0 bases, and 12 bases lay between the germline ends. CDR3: CASSHSGSSTDTQYF. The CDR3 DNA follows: TGTGCCAGCAGCCATAGCGGTTCTAGCACAGATACGCAGTATTTT.

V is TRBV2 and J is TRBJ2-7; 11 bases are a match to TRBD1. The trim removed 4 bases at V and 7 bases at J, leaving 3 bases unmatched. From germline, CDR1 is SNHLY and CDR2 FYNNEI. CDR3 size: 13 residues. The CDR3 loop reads CASSGDRGGEQYF. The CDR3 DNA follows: TGTGCCAGCAGTGGGGACAGGGGGGGTGAGCAGTACTTC.

In DNA form, the CDR3 reads TGCGCCAGCACACTAGCGGCTGACACAGATACGCAGTATTTT. Its translation: CASTLAADTDTQYF. The rearrangement links TRBV10-2 to TRBJ2-3, with TRBD2 matching over 8 bases. V lost 7 bases to trimming and J lost 2 bases; unmatched junction nucleotides: 5. Germline values: CDR1 WSHSY, CDR2 SAAADI. The CDR3 has 14 amino acids.

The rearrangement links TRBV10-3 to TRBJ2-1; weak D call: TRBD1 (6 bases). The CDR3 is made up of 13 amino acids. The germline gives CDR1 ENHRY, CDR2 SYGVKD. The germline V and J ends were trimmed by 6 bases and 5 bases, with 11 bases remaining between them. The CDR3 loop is CAIRPTGDNEQFF. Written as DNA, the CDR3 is TGTGCCATCAGGCCGACAGGAGACAATGAGCAGTTCTTC.

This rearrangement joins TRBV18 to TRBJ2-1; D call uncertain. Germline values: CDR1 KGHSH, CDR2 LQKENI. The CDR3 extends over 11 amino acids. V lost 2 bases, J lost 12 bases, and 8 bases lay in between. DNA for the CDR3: TGTGCCAGCTCACCAGATCAGGCGCAGTTCTTC. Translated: CASSPDQAQFF.

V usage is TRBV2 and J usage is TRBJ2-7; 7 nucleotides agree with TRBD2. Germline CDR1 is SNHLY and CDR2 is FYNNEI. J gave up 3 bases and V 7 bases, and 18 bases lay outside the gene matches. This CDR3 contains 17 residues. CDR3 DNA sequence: TGTGCCAGCACCAAGGGGACGGCCCTCGGCGGGAGCTACGAGCAGTACTTC. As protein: CASTKGTALGGSYEQYF. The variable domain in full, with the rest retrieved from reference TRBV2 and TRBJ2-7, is EPEVTQTPSHQVTQMGQEVILRCVPISNHLYFYWYRQILGQKVEFLVSFYNNEISEKSEIFDDQFSVERPDGSNFTLKIRSTKLEDSAMYFCASTKGTALGGSYEQYFGPGTRLTVT.

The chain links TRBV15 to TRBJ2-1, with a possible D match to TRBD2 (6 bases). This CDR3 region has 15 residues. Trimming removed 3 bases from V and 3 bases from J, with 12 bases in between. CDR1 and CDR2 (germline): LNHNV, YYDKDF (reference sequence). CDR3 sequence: CATSRAGLFYNEQFF. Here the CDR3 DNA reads TGTGCCACCAGCAGGGCGGGACTGTTCTACAATGAGCAGTTCTTC.

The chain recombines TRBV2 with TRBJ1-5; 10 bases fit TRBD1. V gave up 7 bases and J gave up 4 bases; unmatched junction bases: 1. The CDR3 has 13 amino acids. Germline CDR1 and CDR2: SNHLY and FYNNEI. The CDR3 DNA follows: TGTGCCAGCATGGGACAGGGGAATCAGCCCCAGCATTTT. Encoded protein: CASMGQGNQPQHF.

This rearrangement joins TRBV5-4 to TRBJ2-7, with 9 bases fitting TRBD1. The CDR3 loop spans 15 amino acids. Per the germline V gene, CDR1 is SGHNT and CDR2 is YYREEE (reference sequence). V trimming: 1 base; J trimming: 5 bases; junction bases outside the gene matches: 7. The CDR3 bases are TGTGCCAGCAGCTTGCGGGGGACAGGGTTAAACGAGCAGTACTTC. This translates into CASSLRGTGLNEQYF.

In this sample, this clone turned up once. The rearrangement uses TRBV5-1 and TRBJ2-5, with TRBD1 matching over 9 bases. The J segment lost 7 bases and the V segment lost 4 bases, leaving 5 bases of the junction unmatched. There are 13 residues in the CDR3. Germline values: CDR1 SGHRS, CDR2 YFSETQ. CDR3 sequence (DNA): TGCGCCAGCAGCGATGGACAGGGGTCGACCCAGTACTTC. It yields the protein CASSDGQGSTQYF.

CDR3: CASVRGSNQPQHF. CDR3 DNA: TGTGCCAGTGTAAGGGGGAGCAATCAGCCCCAGCATTTT. This chain connects TRBV19 to TRBJ1-5, with D possibly being TRBD1 (6 bases). Germline CDR1 LNHDA, CDR2 SQIVND (reference sequence). The germline V and J ends were trimmed by 8 bases and 1 base, with 9 bases remaining between them. The CDR3 covers 13 residues. Supplemented by reference TRBV19 and TRBJ1-5, the full variable domain reads DGGITQSPKYLFRKEGQNVTLSCEQNLNHDAMYWYRQDPGQGLRLIYYSQIVNDFQKGDIAEGYSVSREKKESFPLTVTSAQKNPTAFYLCASVRGSNQPQHFGDGTRLSIL.

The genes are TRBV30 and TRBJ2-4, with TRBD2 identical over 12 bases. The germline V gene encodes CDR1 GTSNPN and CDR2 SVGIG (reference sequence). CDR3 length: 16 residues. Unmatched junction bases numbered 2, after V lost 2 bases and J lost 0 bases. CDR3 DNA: TGTGCCTGGAGTCAACTAGCGGGAGGAGCCAAAAACATTCAGTACTTC. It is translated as CAWSQLAGGAKNIQYF. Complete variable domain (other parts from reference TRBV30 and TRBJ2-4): SQTIHQWPATLVQPVGSPLSLECTVEGTSNPNLYWYRQAAGRGLQLLFYSVGIGQISSEVPQNLSASRPQDRQFILSSKKLLLSDSGFYLCAWSQLAGGAKNIQYFGAGTRLSVL.

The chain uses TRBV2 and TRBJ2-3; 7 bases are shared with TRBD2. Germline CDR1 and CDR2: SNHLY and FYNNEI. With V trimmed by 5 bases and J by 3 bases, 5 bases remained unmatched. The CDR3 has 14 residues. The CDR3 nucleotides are TGTGCCAGCAGTCGCGCGGGAGAGACAGATACGCAGTATTTT. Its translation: CASSRAGETDTQYF.

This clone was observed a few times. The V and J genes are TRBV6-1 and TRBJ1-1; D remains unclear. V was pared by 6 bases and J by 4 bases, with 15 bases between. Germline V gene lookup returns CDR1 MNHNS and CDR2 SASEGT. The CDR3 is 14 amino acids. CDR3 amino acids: CASSHPGMGTEAFF. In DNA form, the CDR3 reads TGTGCCAGCAGCCACCCCGGGATGGGCACTGAAGCTTTCTTT.

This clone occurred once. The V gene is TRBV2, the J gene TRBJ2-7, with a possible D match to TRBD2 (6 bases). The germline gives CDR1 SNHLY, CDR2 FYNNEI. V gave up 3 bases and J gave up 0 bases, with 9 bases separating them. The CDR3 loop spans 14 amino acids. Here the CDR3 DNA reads TGTGCCAGCAGTGAGGGGGGTCGCTCCTACGAGCAGTACTTC. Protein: CASSEGGRSYEQYF.

The CDR3 coding sequence is TGTGCCAGCAGCTTGGCAAGCACAGATACGCAGTATTTT. The encoded protein is CASSLASTDTQYF. The chain uses TRBV5-4 and TRBJ2-3; unclear D gene. CDR1 is SGHNT, CDR2 YYREEE, per germline (reference sequence). CDR3 length equals 13 residues. V was trimmed by 0 bases and J by 0 bases, leaving 2 bases between them.

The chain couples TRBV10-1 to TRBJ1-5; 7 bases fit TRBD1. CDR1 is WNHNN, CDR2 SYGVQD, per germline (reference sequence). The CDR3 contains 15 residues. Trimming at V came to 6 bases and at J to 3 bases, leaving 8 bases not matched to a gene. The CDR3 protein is CASRDRDPPNQPQHF. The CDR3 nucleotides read TGCGCCAGCAGAGACAGGGATCCACCCAATCAGCCCCAGCATTTT.

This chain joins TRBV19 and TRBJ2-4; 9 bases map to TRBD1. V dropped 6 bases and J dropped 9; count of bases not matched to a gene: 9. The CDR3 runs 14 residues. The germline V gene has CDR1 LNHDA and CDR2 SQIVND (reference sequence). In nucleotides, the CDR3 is TGTGCCAGTAGGACGGACAGGGGAAGGGGCATTCAGTACTTC. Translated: CASRTDRGRGIQYF.